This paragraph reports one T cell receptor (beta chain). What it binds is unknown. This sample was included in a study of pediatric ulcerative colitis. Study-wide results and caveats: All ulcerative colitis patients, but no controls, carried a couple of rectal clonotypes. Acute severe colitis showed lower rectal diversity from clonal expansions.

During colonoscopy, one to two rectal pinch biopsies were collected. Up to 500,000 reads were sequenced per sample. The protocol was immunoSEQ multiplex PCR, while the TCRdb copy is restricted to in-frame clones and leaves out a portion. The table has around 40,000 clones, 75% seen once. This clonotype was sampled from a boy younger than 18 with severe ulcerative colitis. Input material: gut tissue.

The CDR3 DNA reads as TGTGCCAGCAGCCTGCTCGGGATAAAAGGCTACACCTTC. It translates to CASSLLGIKGYTF. The rearrangement links TRBV28 to TRBJ1-2; D remains unclear. V gave up 6 bases and J gave up 8 bases, with 16 bases separating them. Looked up from germline, CDR1 is MDHEN and CDR2 is SYDVKM. This CDR3 has 13 residues.